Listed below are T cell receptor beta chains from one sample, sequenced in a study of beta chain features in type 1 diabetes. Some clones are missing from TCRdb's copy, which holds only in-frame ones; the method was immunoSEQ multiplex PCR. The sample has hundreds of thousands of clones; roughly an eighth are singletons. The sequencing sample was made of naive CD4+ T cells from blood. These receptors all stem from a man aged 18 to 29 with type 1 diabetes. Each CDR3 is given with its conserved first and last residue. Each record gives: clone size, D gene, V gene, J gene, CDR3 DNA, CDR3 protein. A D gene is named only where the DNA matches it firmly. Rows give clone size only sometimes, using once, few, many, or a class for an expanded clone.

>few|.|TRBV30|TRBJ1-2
TGTGCCTGGAGTGAGCAAGGAGGGGAGGGAGGCTACACCTTC
CAWSEQGGEGGYTF
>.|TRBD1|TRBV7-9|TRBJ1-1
TGTGCCAGCAGCTCGGACAGGATCGGCACTGAAGCTTTCTTT
CASSSDRIGTEAFF
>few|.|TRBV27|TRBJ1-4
TGTGCCAGCAGCCTCGGGACTCGTAATGAAAAACTGTTTTTT
CASSLGTRNEKLFF
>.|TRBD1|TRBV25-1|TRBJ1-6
TGTGCCAGCAGTGAGGGAAGACAGGGGGCAGGGTCACCCCTCCACTTT
CASSEGRQGAGSPLHF
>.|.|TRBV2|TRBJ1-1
TGTGCCAGCAGTGTCCAGGGGCGGGATCCGTTAGCTTTCTTT
CASSVQGRDPLAFF
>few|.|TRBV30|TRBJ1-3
TGTGCCTGGACACCGACTGGAAACACCATATATTTT
CAWTPTGNTIYF
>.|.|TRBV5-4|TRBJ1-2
TGTGCCAGCGGGGACCGAACTAACTATGGCTACACCTTC
CASGDRTNYGYTF
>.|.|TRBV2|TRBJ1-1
TGTGCCAGCACCCGGACACCCGTGGGCACTGAAGCTTTCTTT
CASTRTPVGTEAFF
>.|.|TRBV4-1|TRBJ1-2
TGCGCCAGCGCCTATGATAGGACCTCTGGGTCCCAATATGGCTACACCTTC
CASAYDRTSGSQYGYTF
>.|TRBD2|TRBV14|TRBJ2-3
TGTGCCAGCAGCCGACTAGCCGGGGTCACAGATACGCAGTATTTT
CASSRLAGVTDTQYF
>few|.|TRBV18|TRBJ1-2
TGTGCCAGCTCACCAGGAGTCTATGGCTACACCTTC
CASSPGVYGYTF
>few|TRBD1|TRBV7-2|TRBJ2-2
TGTGCCAGCAGGCCTCAGGGGGCCGGGAACACCGGGGAGCTGTTTTTT
CASRPQGAGNTGELFF
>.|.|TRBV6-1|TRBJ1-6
TGTGCCAGCAGTGAACCCGGGGGTAGGGCCCTCCACTTT
CASSEPGGRALHF
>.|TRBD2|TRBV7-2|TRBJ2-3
TGTGCCAGCAGCTTAAGCCGTCAGGGAGGGGGCACAGATACGCAGTATTTT
CASSLSRQGGGTDTQYF
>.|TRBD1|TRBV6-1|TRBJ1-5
TGTGCCACACAGGACAGGGTGGGTCAGCCCCAGCATTTT
CATQDRVGQPQHF
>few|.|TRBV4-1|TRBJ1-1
TGCGCCAGCAGCCAAGATAATGGGAGGGACGCTTTCTTT
CASSQDNGRDAFF
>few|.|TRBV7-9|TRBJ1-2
.
CASSLVGPGTF
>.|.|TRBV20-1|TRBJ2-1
TGCAGTGCTTCGCGGGACATGAGGTTCTTC
CSASRDMRFF
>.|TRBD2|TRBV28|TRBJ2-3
TGTGCCAGCAGTTCCCCGGCGGGGGGCATTGATGCGCAGTATTTT
CASSSPAGGIDAQYF
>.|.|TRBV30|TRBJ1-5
TGTGCCCTGGGAAGGGATAGCAATCAGCCCCAGCATTTT
CALGRDSNQPQHF
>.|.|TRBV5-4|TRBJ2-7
TGTGCCAGCAGCCCCGCCACAGGAGACGCCTACGAGCAGTACTTC
CASSPATGDAYEQYF
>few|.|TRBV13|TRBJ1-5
TGTGCCAGCAGCCTCAGAGGTGTTAATCAGCCCCAGCATTTT
CASSLRGVNQPQHF
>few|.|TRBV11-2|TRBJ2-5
TGTGCCACCGTTGACACCGGGACCCAGTACTTC
CATVDTGTQYF
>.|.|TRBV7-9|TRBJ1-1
TGTGCCAGCAGCCCCCGGGCCGCGAACACTGAAGCTTTCTTT
CASSPRAANTEAFF
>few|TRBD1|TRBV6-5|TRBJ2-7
TGTGCCAGCAGTTACTCGGGACAGGGGGCCTCCTACGAGCAGTACTTC
CASSYSGQGASYEQYF
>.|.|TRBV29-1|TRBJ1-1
TGCAGCGTTGAAGGCTTGACAGGCGCAAACACTGAAGCTTTCTTT
CSVEGLTGANTEAFF
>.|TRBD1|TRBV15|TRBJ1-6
TGTGCCACCAGCAGAGATGGGACAGGCCGTTCACCCCTCCACTTT
CATSRDGTGRSPLHF
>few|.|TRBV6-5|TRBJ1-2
TGTGCCAGCAGCCTGGACGGGAACTATGGCTACACCTTC
CASSLDGNYGYTF
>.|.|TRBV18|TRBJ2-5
TGTGCCAGCTCACCGGTGCAACAAGAGACCCAGTACTTC
CASSPVQQETQYF
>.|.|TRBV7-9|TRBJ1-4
TGTGCCAGCAGCCCCCTCGATGAAAAACTGTTTTTT
CASSPLDEKLFF
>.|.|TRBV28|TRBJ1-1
TGTGCCAGCAGCTCAACTGAAGCTTTCTTT
CASSSTEAFF
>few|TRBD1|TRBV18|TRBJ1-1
TGTGCCAGCTCCCCCCGACAGGGAGATAATGCTGAAGCTTTCTTT
CASSPRQGDNAEAFF
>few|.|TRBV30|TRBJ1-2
TGTGCCTGGCAGACAGCTTATGGCTACACCTTC
CAWQTAYGYTF
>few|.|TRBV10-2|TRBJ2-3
TGCGCCACGGGAGATACGCAGTATTTT
CATGDTQYF
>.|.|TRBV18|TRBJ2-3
TGTGCCAGTTCAGCTGGGTCGGGCACAGATACGCAGTATTTT
CASSAGSGTDTQYF
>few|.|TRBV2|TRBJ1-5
TGTGCCAGCAGTGATAGGTATAGCAATCAGCCCCAGCATTTT
CASSDRYSNQPQHF
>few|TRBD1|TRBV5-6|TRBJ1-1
TGTGCCAGCAGCCTCAGGGACAGGGACGACACTGAAGCTTTCTTT
CASSLRDRDDTEAFF
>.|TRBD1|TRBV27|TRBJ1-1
TGTGCCAGCAGTTCCGGGACAGTCAACACTGAAGCTTTCTTT
CASSSGTVNTEAFF
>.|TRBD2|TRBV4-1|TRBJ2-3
TGCGCCAGCAGCCAAAAATCCGGGACTAGCGACACAGATACGCAGTATTTT
CASSQKSGTSDTDTQYF
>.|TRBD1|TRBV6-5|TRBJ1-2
TGTGCCAGCAGTTGGGACAGAGCTTATGGCTACACCTTC
CASSWDRAYGYTF
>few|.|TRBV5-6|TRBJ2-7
TGTGCCAGCAGACTCCGGGACCCGACCTACGAGCAGTACTTC
CASRLRDPTYEQYF
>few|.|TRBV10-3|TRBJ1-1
TGTGCCATCAGTGTAGAAGGCGCTGAAGCTTTCTTT
CAISVEGAEAFF
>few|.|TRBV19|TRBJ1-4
TGTGCCAGTAAAACAAGACACGGCGAAAAACTGTTTTTT
CASKTRHGEKLFF
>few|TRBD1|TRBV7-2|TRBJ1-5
TGTGCCAGCAGTCCTCGACAGGGGGCAGGGCAGCCCCAGCATTTT
CASSPRQGAGQPQHF
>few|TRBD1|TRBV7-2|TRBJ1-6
TGTGCCAGCAGCTTAAGGGGGCCCGGTTCACCCCTCCACTTT
CASSLRGPGSPLHF
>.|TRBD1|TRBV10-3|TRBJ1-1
TGTGCCATACGAGGACAGGGTGGGAACACTGAAGCTTTCTTT
CAIRGQGGNTEAFF
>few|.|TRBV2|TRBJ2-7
TGTGCCAGCAGCCTTGACGAGGGAGAGCAGTACTTC
CASSLDEGEQYF
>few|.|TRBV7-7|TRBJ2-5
TGTGCCAGCAGCTCCGATGGGGCGGCGAGGGAGACCCAGTACTTC
CASSSDGAARETQYF
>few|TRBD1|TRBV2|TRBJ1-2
TGTGCCAGCAGGATCCGGGACAGCCCCTTAACTATGGATGGCTACACCTTC
CASRIRDSPLTMDGYTF